These 8 T cell receptor beta chains originate from one sample sequenced in a study of shared clonotypes between healthy human individuals. Naive CD8 populations comprised CD45RO-negative cells positively selected for CCR7, excluding terminally differentiated effector memory CD45RA+ cells. The data were produced by immunoSEQ multiplex PCR, yet TCRdb's version contains in-frame clones alone and is incomplete. The sample has roughly 1,800,000 clones; about 95% are singletons. Sequencing was done on a sample of naive CD8+ T cells sorted from blood. The receptors come from a young man in good health.

Comments on this clone: Other DNA sequences in this sample translate to the same CDR3. The chain recombines TRBV2 with TRBJ1-1; no clear D. Trimming took 2 bases from V and 0 from J, leaving 4 bases between them. The CDR3 spans 13 residues. CDR1 and CDR2 from the germline V gene are SNHLY and FYNNEI. In DNA form, the CDR3 reads TGTGCCAGCAGTGAACGTGTGAACACTGAAGCTTTCTTT. This codes for CASSERVNTEAFF.

CDR3 loop: CASSPLKTQYF. The CDR3 DNA is TGTGCCAGCAGCCCCCTGAAGACCCAGTACTTC. V is TRBV7-9 and J is TRBJ2-5, with unresolved D. Trimming cost V 5 bases and J 6 bases, with 7 bases left between them. This CDR3 is 11 amino acids long. The germline gives CDR1 SEHNR, CDR2 FQNEAQ (reference sequence).

V usage is TRBV6-6 and J usage is TRBJ2-5; no clear D gene. The germline V gene has CDR1 MNHNY and CDR2 SVGAGI (reference sequence). This CDR3 contains 13 residues. Trimming took 6 bases from V and 2 from J, leaving 10 bases between them. CDR3 loop: CASRQNLQETQYF. The CDR3 bases are TGTGCCAGCAGACAAAACTTACAAGAGACCCAGTACTTC.

To note about this clone: The junction departs from germline at one end; a sequencing error may be responsible. This chain uses TRBV5-6 with TRBJ1-1; D ambiguous. Germline CDR1 SGHDT, CDR2 YYEEEE. The CDR3 is 15 residues long. The CDR3 region has the DNA TGTGCCAGCAGCTTGAACGACATACTGAACTCTGAAGCTTTCTTT. Translated: CASSLNDILNSEAFF.

The chain employs TRBV28 and TRBJ2-1, with 7 bases identical to TRBD2. Unmatched junction bases numbered 12, after V lost 6 bases and J lost 7 bases. This CDR3 has 15 residues. The germline V gene has CDR1 MDHEN and CDR2 SYDVKM. This CDR3 reads CASRGSGGGTNEQFF. The DNA of the CDR3 is TGTGCCAGCAGGGGGTCGGGCGGGGGTACGAATGAGCAGTTCTTC.

Regarding this clone: This specimen includes other DNA sequences encoding the same CDR3. This rearrangement joins TRBV4-1 to TRBJ2-1; a weak D match, TRBD1 (5 bases). This CDR3 spans 15 amino acids. The V and J ends lost 0 bases and 0 bases respectively, with 6 bases between them. Per the germline V gene, CDR1 is MGHRA and CDR2 is YSYEKL. This CDR3 reads CASSQEGDSYNEQFF. Written as DNA, the CDR3 is TGCGCCAGCAGCCAAGAAGGGGACTCCTACAATGAGCAGTTCTTC.

V usage is TRBV4-1 and J usage is TRBJ1-2; D gene unclear. Germline CDR1 and CDR2: MGHRA and YSYEKL. The germline V and J ends were trimmed by 0 bases and 4 bases, with 15 bases remaining between them. This CDR3 has 16 residues. CDR3 region: CASSQEPEWLGYGYTF. The CDR3 DNA sequence: TGCGCCAGCAGCCAAGAACCGGAGTGGCTAGGCTATGGCTACACCTTC.

CDR3 in amino acids: CASSSQDRGETQYF. The DNA of the CDR3 is TGTGCCAGCAGCAGCCAGGACAGGGGAGAGACCCAGTACTTC. The J gene is TRBJ2-5, the V gene TRBV13; 9 bases are a match to TRBD1. CDR1 and CDR2 from the germline V gene are PRHDT and FYEKMQ (reference sequence). The CDR3 spans 14 residues. The trim removed 5 bases at V and 4 bases at J, leaving 5 bases unmatched. The full variable domain, its missing parts supplied by reference TRBV13 and TRBJ2-5, is AAGVIQSPRHLIKEKRETATLKCYPIPRHDTVYWYQQGPGQDPQFLISFYEKMQSDKGSIPDRFSAQQFSDYHSELNMSSLELGDSALYFCASSSQDRGETQYFGPGTRLLVL.